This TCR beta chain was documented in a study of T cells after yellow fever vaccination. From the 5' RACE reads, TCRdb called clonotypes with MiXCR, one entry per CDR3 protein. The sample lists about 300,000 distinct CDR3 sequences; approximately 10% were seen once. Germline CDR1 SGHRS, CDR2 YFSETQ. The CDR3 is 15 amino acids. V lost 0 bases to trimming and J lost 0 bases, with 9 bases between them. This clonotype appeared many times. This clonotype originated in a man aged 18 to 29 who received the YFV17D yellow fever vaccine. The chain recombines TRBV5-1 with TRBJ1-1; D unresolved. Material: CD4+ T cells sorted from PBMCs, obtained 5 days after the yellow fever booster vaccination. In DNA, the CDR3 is TGCGCCAGCAGCTTGGTCCCCGGAGTGAACACTGAAGCTTTCTTT. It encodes CASSLVPGVNTEAFF.